This T cell receptor (beta chain) derives from a study of blood T cell repertoires in COVID-19. Study information: The samples span acute and convalescent COVID-19 from the United States, Italy and Spain. T cells, B-cell-depleted T cells, or PBMCs provided the cDNA or gDNA that served as material.

As processed by the authors: Scientists estimated how many nucleated cells there were by amplifying reference gene primers. TCRdb keeps only in-frame clones here, not all; method: immunoSEQ multiplex PCR. The DNA gave D and trimming, while V, J and clone size come from that table. The data hold approximately 120,000 clones, with over 80% observed a single time. Trimming took off 0 bases at V and 1 base at J, with 6 bases between the two ends. The CDR3 is made up of 14 amino acids. In germline, CDR1 is MNHNS, CDR2 SASEGT. This rearrangement joins TRBV6-1 to TRBJ1-1; D remains ambiguous. The TCR originated in a woman aged 55-69 years with acute or convalescent COVID-19. The sequenced sample consisted of peripheral blood. CDR3 amino acids: CASSEAAGNTEAFF. The CDR3 DNA sequence: TGTGCCAGCAGTGAAGCAGCAGGGAACACTGAAGCTTTCTTT.